The 10 T cell receptor beta chains below all came from one sample that was sequenced in a study of tumor-infiltrating lymphocytes in primary liver carcinoma. Co-extracting RNA and DNA was done with roughly 17-34 mg of unsorted bulk tissue as input. The template, around 520 ng total RNA, yielded TCR beta cDNA made with a constant-region primer. Three nested multiplex PCR rounds, a slightly modified ARM-PCR method, built the TCR beta libraries. The first two PCR rounds used TRBV1-TRBV30 forward primers with a C-beta reverse primer, 9 to 11 cycles each. TCRdb re-analysed the multiplex PCR reads in MiXCR, keeping a single row per CDR3 protein. The table includes 80,000 or so distinct CDR3 sequences, roughly two thirds detected once. The sequencing sample was made of liver tumor tissue from sampling region 4. The subset here: tumor region T4, right-lateral pole. The receptor set was obtained from a woman between 55 and 75 years old with primary liver carcinoma and hepatitis B virus infection.

With respect to this clonotype: A read error is possible here, since a much larger clone lies one base away. The chain recombines TRBV28 with TRBJ2-6; TRBD2 matches at 7 bases. V shed 4 bases and J 2 bases; nucleotides not matched to a gene: 5. The CDR3 is 16 amino acids. Per germline, CDR1 MDHEN and CDR2 SYDVKM. The CDR3 protein is CASSSRTRAGANVLTF. CDR3 DNA sequence: TGTGCCAGCAGTTCCCGGACTAGAGCTGGGGCCAACGTCCTGACTTTC.

Remarks on this clonotype: A much larger clone lies one base from this, so it may be a read error. V and J are TRBV19 and TRBJ2-1; D uncertain. Per the germline V gene, CDR1 is LNHDA and CDR2 is SQIVND (reference sequence). Trimming left V 3 bases short and J 15 bases short, with 12 bases between. The CDR3 totals 11 residues. CDR3 DNA sequence: TGTGCCAGTAGTATTGGGGAAGCCCTGTTCTTC. Translated, it gives CASSIGEALFF.

Only one count was recorded for this clonotype. At one end the junction does not follow the germline gene, possibly because of a read error. The chain carries TRBV6-2 or TRBV6-3 and TRBJ2-1, with D maybe TRBD1 (6 bases). This CDR3 is built from 16 residues. Germline V gene sequence: CDR1 MNHEY, CDR2 SVGEGT. The CDR3 region is CASKTSVNIRDNEQSF. CDR3 nucleotides: TGCGCCAGCAAAACTTCGGTGAACATCCGGGACAATGAGCAGTCCTTC.

This clonotype was recorded a few times. A much larger clone is a single base away; this may be a read error. The chain is built from TRBV6-6 and TRBJ2-3; a possible D gene is TRBD2 (5 bases). Trimming left V 7 bases short and J 6 bases short, with 17 bases between. Germline assignment: CDR1 MNHNY and CDR2 SVGAGI (reference sequence). The CDR3 is 14 amino acids. CDR3 bases: TGTGCCAGCATCCCAGCCGGGGTGATGGATACGCAGTATTTT. This codes for CASIPAGVMDTQYF.

Turning to this clonotype: A much larger clone differs by one base, so this may be a read error. The rearrangement links TRBV7-9 to TRBJ2-7; TRBD2 agrees at 7 bases. CDR3 length: 14 residues. CDR1 SEHNR and CDR2 FQNEAQ come from the germline V gene (reference sequence). The CDR3 sequence is CVSSLAGDTYEQYF. The CDR3 region has the DNA TGTGTCAGCAGCTTAGCGGGTGACACCTACGAGCAGTACTTC. The whole variable domain, remainder taken from reference TRBV7-9 and TRBJ2-7, is DTGVSQNPRHKITKRGQNVTFRCDPISEHNRLYWYRQTLGQGPEFLTYFQNEAQLEKSRLLSDRFSAERPKGSFSTLEIQRTEQGDSAMYLCVSSLAGDTYEQYFGPGTRLTVT.

In regard to this clonotype: Sequence at one end of the junction differs from germline and may be a read error. This chain connects TRBV7-8 to TRBJ2-2, with TRBD2 identical over 9 bases. This CDR3 has 16 amino acids. Germline V gene lookup returns CDR1 SGHVS and CDR2 FQNEAQ. The CDR3 is CANSLGSGRATGELFF. CDR3 in DNA: TGTGCCAACAGCTTAGGTAGCGGGAGAGCCACCGGGGAGCTGTTTTTT.

With respect to this clonotype: The junction does not match germline at one end; this may be a read error. The CDR3, as DNA: TGTGCCAGCAGGGACAGACTAGTCTCCTATGAGCAGTACTTC. Its translation is CASRDRLVSYEQYF. J is TRBJ2-7 and V is TRBV6-1, with D perhaps being TRBD1 or TRBD2 (6 bases each). Germline CDR1 and CDR2: MNHNS and SASEGT. The CDR3 sequence is 14 residues long.

As regards this clonotype: In this CDR3 the conserved last residue, phenylalanine or tryptophan, is missing, so a read error is likely. This sequence joins TRBV9 and TRBJ2-7; perhaps TRBD2 as D (7 bases). This CDR3 is built from 15 residues. Germline loops: CDR1 SGDLS, CDR2 YYNGEE. The germline V and J ends were trimmed by 0 bases and 2 bases, with 12 bases remaining between them. The CDR3 DNA sequence: TGTGCCAGCAGCGTAGGAGGAGGGGGGGCCTACGAGCAGTACCTC. Residues: CASSVGGGGAYEQYL.

Concerning this clonotype: Compared with germline, one end of the junction differs, possibly owing to a read error. In DNA form, the CDR3 reads TGTGCCAGCAGCTCCACAGGGGAGCCGTTTTTT. Translation: CASSSTGEPFF. This chain connects TRBV7-9 to TRBJ2-2; TRBD1 agrees at 7 bases. Germline assignment: CDR1 SEHNR and CDR2 FQNEAQ (reference sequence). The CDR3 runs 11 residues.

The chain uses TRBV12-3 or TRBV12-4 and TRBJ2-5, with a tentative D call TRBD2 (7 bases). The V end lost 4 bases, the J end lost 11 bases, and 20 bases lay between the germline ends. The CDR3 extends over 14 amino acids. The CDR3 sequence is CASSSNREGEKQYF. DNA for the CDR3: TGTGCCAGCAGTTCTAACAGGGAGGGGGAGAAACAGTACTTC.